These T cell receptor beta chains were read from a single sample in a study of beta chain features in type 1 diabetes. Assay used: immunoSEQ multiplex PCR; TCRdb lists only in-frame clones, some missing. This table has hundreds of thousands of clones, about 14% appearing once. Sample: naive CD4+ T cells from blood. The receptors come from a man in his late teens or twenties with type 1 diabetes. Each CDR3 is given with its conserved first and last residue.

v_call cdr3_aa
TRBV30 CAGGGSFNEQFF
TRBV4-2 CASSRGQGAVEKLFF
TRBV29-1 CSVARNNEQFF
TRBV15 CATSRGQGTDEQYF
TRBV27 CASKIGVGNEQFF
TRBV25-1 CASSDGQGLYNEQFF
TRBV7-2 CASILFGGASNQPQHF
TRBV30 CAWSDPSLTMNTEAFF
TRBV25-1 CASSETAQGFETQYF
TRBV28 CASSSQGVGYTF
TRBV5-4 CASSSALASDTQYF